This TCR beta chain is from a study of T cell repertoires in cytomegalovirus infection. Findings and caveats of the study: The cumulative frequency of public TCR beta families identified carriers of CMV plus the relevant HLA. The study found HLA-C-restricted CMV-specific TCR beta clonotypes dominating the ex vivo response.

MiXCR was run by TCRdb on the reads, yielding one entry per CDR3 protein. The sample yields about 280,000 distinct CDR3 sequences, 22% seen once. Comment on this clonotype: The antigen remains undetermined.

The receptor comes from a human donor in good health (CMV status not recorded). Some clones in this sample may be carry-over from other donors' samples. The input for sequencing was cultured PBMCs, taken from culture after CMV antigen stimulation.

CDR3 protein: CATAGTRVSYEQYF. For the CDR3, the DNA is TGTGCCACTGCCGGGACTAGAGTATCCTACGAGCAGTACTTC. V gene TRBV2 combines with J gene TRBJ2-7; TRBD2 agrees at 8 bases. The J segment lost 1 base and the V segment lost 10 bases, leaving 9 bases of the junction unmatched. Germline V gene sequence: CDR1 SNHLY, CDR2 FYNNEI. The length of the CDR3 is 14 residues.